The 31 T cell receptor beta chains below come from one sample, sequenced in a study of T cell responses to AZD1222 COVID-19 vaccine. Measured with immunoSEQ multiplex PCR; TCRdb has only the in-frame clones, and not every one. This sample has roughly 79,000 clones; approximately 80% occur once, and the top ten carry 20% to 25%. Sequences were derived from peripheral blood, sampled on day 0 of AZD1222 vaccination. The receptors come from an adult in good health.

This clone was seen only once. The chain recombines TRBV6-5 with TRBJ2-1, with 10 bases lining up with TRBD1. CDR3 length: 16 amino acids. V lost 2 bases, J lost 8 bases, and 9 bases stayed unmatched. Germline loops: CDR1 MNHEY, CDR2 SVGAGI. Here the CDR3 reads CASSYNTGQGFYEQFF. The CDR3 DNA follows: TGTGCCAGCAGTTACAATACGGGACAGGGGTTCTATGAGCAGTTCTTC.

This chain joins TRBV6-5 and TRBJ2-3; a weak D match, TRBD2 (6 bases). CDR3 length: 14 residues. Between the trimmed V and J ends, which lost 8 bases and 2 bases, there was a span of 14 bases. CDR1 and CDR2 (germline): MNHEY, SVGAGI. The CDR3 bases are TGTGCCAGCTTCTCTCCGGGACTCACAGATACGCAGTATTTT. It yields the protein CASFSPGLTDTQYF.

J is TRBJ1-2 and V is TRBV7-9, with D hard to call. The CDR3 has 17 amino acids. The V end lost 5 bases, the J end lost 4 bases, and 23 bases lay between the germline ends. Germline V gene sequence: CDR1 SEHNR, CDR2 FQNEAQ (reference sequence). CDR3 loop: CASSTSALADGGYGYTF. The CDR3 nucleotides are TGTGCCAGCAGCACCTCAGCGTTGGCAGATGGAGGCTATGGCTACACCTTC.

In its sample, this clone was seen once. The gene calls are TRBV18 and TRBJ2-2, with 13 bases identical to TRBD2. CDR1 KGHSH and CDR2 LQKENI come from the germline V gene. The CDR3 consists of 16 residues. Germline trimming cut 6 bases from V and 1 base from J; bases unmatched to any gene: 2. CDR3 sequence: CASSRTSGGNTGELFF. CDR3 sequence (DNA): TGTGCCAGCTCCCGGACTAGCGGGGGGAACACCGGGGAGCTGTTTTTT.

The rearrangement links TRBV6-2 or TRBV6-3 to TRBJ2-1; 14 positions match TRBD2. Per the germline V gene, CDR1 is MNHEY and CDR2 is SVGEGT. CDR3 length: 15 amino acids. The V and J ends lost 5 bases and 8 bases, in that order; junction bases with no gene match: 5. CDR3: CASSPGTSGSYEQFF. The DNA for the CDR3 is TGTGCCAGCAGTCCCGGGACTAGCGGGAGTTATGAGCAGTTCTTC.

This chain uses TRBV6-5 with TRBJ2-3; unclear D gene. The CDR3 has 11 amino acids. The V end was cut by 3 bases, the J end by 5 bases, with 3 bases between. Germline loops: CDR1 MNHEY, CDR2 SVGAGI. The CDR3 coding sequence is TGTGCCAGCAGTTATCTAGATACGCAGTATTTT. This gives the protein CASSYLDTQYF.

The chain employs TRBV30 and TRBJ1-2, with D perhaps TRBD1 (5 bases). The CDR3 totals 13 residues. The V gene's germline CDR1 is GTSNPN and CDR2 SVGIG (reference sequence). V lost 2 bases and J lost 8, with 15 bases in between. The CDR3 loop reads CAWSSSGTFGYTF. CDR3 nucleotides: TGTGCCTGGAGTTCCTCCGGGACGTTCGGCTACACCTTC.

The chain links TRBV3-1 (or the pseudogene TRBV3-2) to TRBJ1-1; 10 bases agree with TRBD1. Losses at the gene ends were 0 bases for V and 0 bases for J; bases not matched to a gene: 7. This CDR3 contains 18 residues. CDR1 is LGHDT and CDR2 is YNNKEL in the germline V gene (reference sequence). CDR3 in amino acids: CASSQERGGQGMNTEAFF. The CDR3 region has the DNA TGTGCCAGCAGCCAAGAAAGAGGGGGACAGGGGATGAACACTGAAGCTTTCTTT.

V is TRBV7-2 and J is TRBJ2-1; TRBD1 matches 9 bases. Germline lookup yields CDR1 SGHTA and CDR2 FQGNSA. The V and J ends lost 6 bases and 7 bases, in that order; junction bases with no gene match: 10. CDR3 length: 15 residues. CDR3 sequence: CASRHNRGRINEQFF. CDR3 in DNA: TGTGCCAGCAGACACAACAGGGGGCGGATTAATGAGCAGTTCTTC.

The J gene is TRBJ2-3, the V gene TRBV28; TRBD2 might be the D (6 bases). The CDR3 is 16 amino acids. With 1 base removed from V and 2 bases from J, the gap between germline ends came to 13 bases. Germline V gene lookup returns CDR1 MDHEN and CDR2 SYDVKM. CDR3 nucleotides: TGTGCCAGCAGTTTATTAAGGGGCGGGACCACAGATACGCAGTATTTT. Residues: CASSLLRGGTTDTQYF.

The chain couples TRBV15 to TRBJ1-3, with a possible D match to TRBD1 (5 bases). The germline V gene has CDR1 LNHNV and CDR2 YYDKDF (reference sequence). V shed 0 bases and J shed 1 base, with 10 bases lying between them. This CDR3 contains 16 residues. The CDR3 region has the DNA TGTGCCACCAGCAGAGATCCAGGGATATCTGGAAACACCATATATTTT. Residues: CATSRDPGISGNTIYF. Drawing the rest from reference TRBV15 and TRBJ1-3, the complete variable domain is DAMVIQNPRYQVTQFGKPVTLSCSQTLNHNVMYWYQQKSSQAPKLLFHYYDKDFNNEADTPDNFQSRRPNTSFCFLDIRSPGLGDTAMYLCATSRDPGISGNTIYFGEGSWLTVV.

The V call is TRBV7-2, the J call TRBJ1-2; the match to TRBD1 covers 8 bases. Germline assignment: CDR1 SGHTA and CDR2 FQGNSA. J lost 6 bases, V lost 0 bases, and 3 bases had no gene match. The CDR3 runs 14 residues. DNA for the CDR3: TGTGCCAGCAGCTTAGCGGGACAGGCGGATGGCTACACCTTC. Protein sequence: CASSLAGQADGYTF.

This chain links TRBV28 with TRBJ2-7; no reliable D call. The ends were cut back, 2 bases at V and 0 bases at J, with 14 bases in the middle. Germline loops: CDR1 MDHEN, CDR2 SYDVKM. The CDR3 covers 16 residues. The CDR3 DNA reads as TGTGCCAGCAGTTTAGGCCCGTACAGAACCTCCTACGAGCAGTACTTC. Its protein product is CASSLGPYRTSYEQYF.

This chain uses TRBV9 with TRBJ1-6; 7 nucleotides agree with TRBD1. CDR3 length equals 14 residues. Germline CDR1 reads SGDLS; CDR2 reads YYNGEE. Trimming at V came to 3 bases and at J to 8 bases, leaving 5 bases not matched to a gene. The CDR3 protein is CASSGGTDYSPLHF. The CDR3 DNA sequence: TGTGCCAGCAGCGGGGGGACAGATTATTCACCCCTCCACTTT.

This chain links TRBV19 with TRBJ2-7; possibly TRBD1 or TRBD2 for D (7 bases each). The V end lost 3 bases, the J end lost 2 bases, and 14 bases lay between the germline ends. The CDR3 length is 15 residues. Germline lookup yields CDR1 LNHDA and CDR2 SQIVND (reference sequence). The CDR3 loop is CASSMRGGQTYEQYF. For the CDR3, the DNA is TGTGCCAGTAGTATGCGCGGGGGACAGACCTACGAGCAGTACTTC.

The chain is built from TRBV11-2 and TRBJ2-7; D possibly corresponds to TRBD2 (6 bases). CDR1 and CDR2 from the germline V gene are SGHAT and FQNNGV. V shed 5 bases and J shed 6 bases, with 14 bases lying between them. The CDR3 length is 13 residues. This CDR3 is CASSPQVGGEQYF. CDR3 bases: TGTGCCAGCAGCCCGCAAGTGGGGGGCGAGCAGTACTTC.

This clone turned up a few times. The V and J genes are TRBV6-6 and TRBJ1-2; D is possibly TRBD1 (6 bases). This CDR3 is 13 amino acids long. Between the trimmed V and J ends, which lost 4 bases and 3 bases, there was a span of 9 bases. Germline V gene sequence: CDR1 MNHNY, CDR2 SVGAGI (reference sequence). CDR3 DNA sequence: TGTGCCAGCAGTTCTCAGGGGTACTATGGCTACACCTTC. Its protein is CASSSQGYYGYTF.

This clone showed up just a few times. V and J are TRBV6-6 and TRBJ1-2, with no clear D. Per the germline V gene, CDR1 is MNHNY and CDR2 is SVGAGI (reference sequence). V dropped 5 bases and J dropped 0 bases, with 7 bases sitting between them. The CDR3 is 13 amino acids. In DNA form, the CDR3 reads TGTGCCAGCAGTCCTGGATCTAACTATGGCTACACCTTC. This gives the protein CASSPGSNYGYTF.

In this sample, this clone turned up once. The J gene is TRBJ2-7, the V gene TRBV6-5; the match to TRBD1 covers 9 bases. The CDR3 contains 14 residues. V was clipped by 7 bases and J by 4 bases; unmatched bases: 8. Germline V lookup: CDR1 MNHEY, CDR2 SVGAGI. Here the CDR3 DNA reads TGTGCCAGCAAGCCGGGACAGGGTTCTTACGAGCAGTACTTC. Translating it yields CASKPGQGSYEQYF.

This clone was counted a single time. The CDR3 DNA reads as TGTGCCTGGAGTGTACAAGGTTCGGGCAGGAGATATGGCTACACCTTC. Its protein product is CAWSVQGSGRRYGYTF. The rearrangement joins TRBV30 to TRBJ1-2; D gene uncertain. The CDR3 consists of 16 residues. Germline V gene sequence: CDR1 GTSNPN, CDR2 SVGIG (reference sequence). V lost 0 bases, J lost 5 bases, and 19 bases lay in between.

V usage is TRBV28 and J usage is TRBJ2-7, with TRBD2 identical over 8 bases. V lost 8 bases to trimming and J lost 8 bases; unmatched junction nucleotides: 8. Germline values: CDR1 MDHEN, CDR2 SYDVKM. This CDR3 has 12 amino acids. Here the CDR3 DNA reads TGTGCCAGCGATGGGAGCGGGGGTCAGCAGTACTTC. It yields the protein CASDGSGGQQYF.

V usage is TRBV7-8 and J usage is TRBJ2-1; 8 bases align to TRBD1. This CDR3 region has 16 residues. The V gene's germline CDR1 is SGHVS and CDR2 FQNEAQ. V trimming: 0 bases; J trimming: 4 bases; junction bases outside the gene matches: 5. CDR3 nucleotides: TGTGCCAGCAGCTTAGCAAGGACAGGGCCGTACAATGAGCAGTTCTTC. Amino acids: CASSLARTGPYNEQFF.

In nucleotides, the CDR3 is TGTGCCAGCAGCAAGCGCTCGGGACTAGCGGAGACAGATACGCAGTATTTT. It yields the protein CASSKRSGLAETDTQYF. The V call is TRBV7-9, the J call TRBJ2-3; 11 positions agree with TRBD2. With 5 bases clipped from V and 3 bases from J, the junction kept 10 bases outside the gene matches. Germline CDR1 and CDR2: SEHNR and FQNEAQ (reference sequence). The CDR3 is 17 amino acids. The complete variable domain, with remaining parts taken from reference TRBV7-9 and TRBJ2-3, reads DTGVSQNPRHKITKRGQNVTFRCDPISEHNRLYWYRQTLGQGPEFLTYFQNEAQLEKSRLLSDRFSAERPKGSFSTLEIQRTEQGDSAMYLCASSKRSGLAETDTQYFGPGTRLTVL.

This sequence joins TRBV18 and TRBJ1-3, with 7 nucleotides matching TRBD1. There are 14 residues in the CDR3. Trimming at V came to 2 bases and at J to 4 bases, leaving 2 bases not matched to a gene. The V gene's germline CDR1 is KGHSH and CDR2 LQKENI. The CDR3 DNA is TGTGCCAGCTCACCAAGACAGGGAGGAAACACCATATATTTT. It codes for CASSPRQGGNTIYF. The full variable domain, in which reference TRBV18 and TRBJ1-3 provide the parts outside the CDR3, is NAGVMQNPRHLVRRRGQEARLRCSPMKGHSHVYWYRQLPEEGLKFMVYLQKENIIDESGMPKERFSAEFPKEGPSILRIQQVVRGDSAAYFCASSPRQGGNTIYFGEGSWLTVV.

The chain links TRBV3-1 (or the pseudogene TRBV3-2) to TRBJ1-1, with D perhaps TRBD1 (6 bases). The CDR3 has 16 residues. Germline lookup yields CDR1 LGHDT and CDR2 YNNKEL (reference sequence). V was clipped by 3 bases and J by 0 bases, with 14 bases between them. CDR3 amino acids: CASSHTRGFMNTEAFF. CDR3 DNA sequence: TGTGCCAGCAGCCACACCAGGGGCTTCATGAACACTGAAGCTTTCTTT.

By share of the sample, this clone is medium-sized (0.01 to 0.1%). The CDR3 is CASSSHRDRGLANEKLFF. The CDR3 DNA sequence: TGCGCCAGCAGCTCCCACCGGGACAGGGGGCTTGCTAATGAAAAACTGTTTTTT. V gene TRBV5-1 combines with J gene TRBJ1-4, with 12 bases aligning to TRBD1. Germline V gene sequence: CDR1 SGHRS, CDR2 YFSETQ. With 3 bases clipped from V and 3 bases from J, the junction kept 9 bases outside the gene matches. The CDR3 spans 18 residues. Using reference TRBV5-1 and TRBJ1-4 for the parts outside the CDR3, the full variable domain is KAGVTQTPRYLIKTRGQQVTLSCSPISGHRSVSWYQQTPGQGLQFLFEYFSETQRNKGNFPGRFSGRQFSNSRSEMNVSTLELGDSALYLCASSSHRDRGLANEKLFFGSGTQLSVL.

V is TRBV2 and J is TRBJ1-6; 10 bases line up with TRBD1. The germline V gene encodes CDR1 SNHLY and CDR2 FYNNEI. V shed 4 bases and J 4 bases; nucleotides not matched to a gene: 1. CDR3 length: 15 amino acids. The CDR3 nucleotides are TGTGCCAGCAGTGGGACAGGGGGGTATAATTCACCCCTCCACTTT. Encoded protein: CASSGTGGYNSPLHF.

The V gene is TRBV3-1 (or the pseudogene TRBV3-2), the J gene TRBJ1-2, with D tentatively TRBD1 (5 bases). From germline, CDR1 is LGHDT and CDR2 YNNKEL (reference sequence). Trimming took off 3 bases at V and 2 bases at J, with 13 bases between the two ends. This CDR3 is 15 amino acids long. The CDR3 DNA is TGTGCCAGCAGCCATTATTCCGAGGGGAACTATGGCTACACCTTC. The encoded protein is CASSHYSEGNYGYTF.

This clone was counted only a few times. The J gene is TRBJ1-1, the V gene TRBV6-5; D is undetermined. Germline CDR1 MNHEY, CDR2 SVGAGI. The CDR3 runs to 12 residues. The V end lost 6 bases, the J end lost 1 base, and 6 bases lay between the germline ends. In nucleotides, the CDR3 is TGTGCCAGCAGCCGGCAGAACACTGAAGCTTTCTTT. Its translation is CASSRQNTEAFF.

The rearrangement joins TRBV12-5 to TRBJ2-4; 13 bases match TRBD2. Trimming cost V 6 bases and J 8 bases; bases outside gene matches: 28. CDR1 is LGHNT, CDR2 FRNRAP, per germline. This CDR3 spans 22 amino acids. As DNA, the CDR3 is TGTGCTAGTGGCCCCCTAGGGGGACTAGCGGGACCGTCTTTGAGGGGGTTGGACATTCAGTACTTC. It yields the protein CASGPLGGLAGPSLRGLDIQYF.

This clone has more than one count but fewer than ten. The chain is built from TRBV7-6 and TRBJ2-6; D possibly corresponds to TRBD2 (5 bases). The germline V gene encodes CDR1 SGHVS and CDR2 FNYEAQ. Deletions cut 4 bases from V and 2 bases from J, with 18 bases between. The CDR3 is 18 amino acids. CDR3 bases: TGTGCCAGCAGCTCGCCCGGGAAGGGAAAGACTGGGGCCAACGTCCTGACTTTC. This sequence encodes CASSSPGKGKTGANVLTF.